The rows below give T cell receptor beta chains drawn from one sample of a study of shared clonotypes between healthy human individuals. The repertoire was sequenced with immunoSEQ multiplex PCR; TCRdb's copy has only in-frame clones and lacks some. Here the sample spans approximately 500,000 clones, approximately 81% being singletons. Sequenced material: PBMCs. The receptors here all came from a woman aged 40 to 50 in good health. Some clones in this sample may be carry-over from other donors' samples. Both conserved end residues are trimmed from each CDR3.

TRBJ1-1	TRBV21-1	ASSQPRVMNTEAF
TRBJ1-4	TRBV10-3	AISKGQGGEKLF
TRBJ2-3	TRBV7-7	ASSSLNTDTQY
TRBJ2-2	TRBV19	ASRPLVLTGELF
TRBJ2-2	TRBV5-1	ASSRGQGNTGELF
TRBJ2-4	TRBV14	ASSPFLAKNIQY
TRBJ2-3	TRBV7-9	ASSELAGGRIGTDTQY
TRBJ1-4	TRBV13	ASSPRHNEKLF
TRBJ2-7	TRBV19	ASSVGTGFSYEQY
TRBJ2-6	TRBV2	ASLTGSGANVLT
TRBJ1-3	TRBV29-1	SVGSLAGNTIY
TRBJ2-7	TRBV4-1	ASSQVVILAGGSYEQY
TRBJ2-3	TRBV11-2	ASSIAGGSTDTQY
TRBJ2-1	TRBV6-1	ASSVFSGGFNEQF
TRBJ1-2	TRBV2	ASSVGSFYGYT
TRBJ2-1	TRBV30	AWSPGLSTNEQF
TRBJ1-4	TRBV15	ATSGRTGGNEKLF
TRBJ1-4	TRBV6-6	ASSGGLNEKLF
TRBJ1-2	TRBV7-9	ASSLEQSIYGYT
TRBJ1-2	TRBV28	ASIQGDSSYGYT
TRBJ2-7	TRBV15	ATSRALGAGTSYEQY
TRBJ1-3	TRBV29-1	SVSLHSGNTIY
TRBJ1-2	TRBV10-3	AISEADSYGYT
TRBJ1-4	TRBV5-1	ASAPGRGGEKLF
TRBJ2-3	TRBV11-1	ASSLVYGAGGTDTQY
TRBJ2-3	TRBV11-2	ASSPTSPEDTQY
TRBJ2-1	TRBV6-4	ASSASGEQF
TRBJ2-7	TRBV27	ASRTGGGRAYEQY
TRBJ2-2	TRBV28	ASSKNTGELF
TRBJ2-2	TRBV5-4	ASGGLNTGELF
TRBJ2-7	TRBV10-3	AISEGLAGHEQY
TRBJ2-2	TRBV5-1	ASTPTGPGELF
TRBJ1-1	TRBV5-1	ASSPLRAPDTEAF
TRBJ2-7	TRBV7-3	ASRPRQKDYEQY
TRBJ2-4	TRBV19	ASSTRENIQY
TRBJ2-1	TRBV4-2	ASSLNNEQF
TRBJ1-4	TRBV28	ASRTGNEKLF
TRBJ2-7	TRBV28	ASSGRQGVLYEQY
TRBJ2-1	TRBV9	ASSVQGQAGEAQF
TRBJ2-1	TRBV9	ASSSGGASYNEQF
TRBJ2-5	TRBV30	AWSVHDRGAQY
TRBJ2-5	TRBV5-1	ASRGTAQETQY
TRBJ2-2	TRBV4-1	ASSQSYNPNTGELF
TRBJ1-3	TRBV9	ASSVGGLLSGNTIY
TRBJ2-2	TRBV30	AWSMGSGELF
TRBJ1-2	TRBV28	ASSLTGLLYGYT
TRBJ2-5	TRBV18	ASSPPHETQY
TRBJ2-5	TRBV10-3	AISERGAGGGHHQETQY
TRBJ2-7	TRBV6-1	ASTTGPMGMGEQY
TRBJ1-3	TRBV4-2	ASSLHDTSGNTIY
TRBJ2-7	TRBV9	ASSVEPFYEQY
TRBJ2-3	TRBV9	ASSVAGAGGLDTQY
TRBJ2-7	TRBV13	ASSPRGHLLPYEQY
TRBJ2-5	TRBV7-2	ASSPGLKRQETQY